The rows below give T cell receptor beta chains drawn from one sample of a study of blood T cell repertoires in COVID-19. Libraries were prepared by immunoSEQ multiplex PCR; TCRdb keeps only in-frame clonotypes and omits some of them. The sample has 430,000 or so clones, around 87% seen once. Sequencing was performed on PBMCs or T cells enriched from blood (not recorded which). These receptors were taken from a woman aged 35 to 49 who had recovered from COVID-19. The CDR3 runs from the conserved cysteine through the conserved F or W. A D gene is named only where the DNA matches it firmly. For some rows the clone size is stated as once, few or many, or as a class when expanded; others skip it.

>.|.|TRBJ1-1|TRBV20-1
TGCAGTGCCAGTCCGGTGAGAGGAACTGAAGCTTTCTTT
CSASPVRGTEAFF
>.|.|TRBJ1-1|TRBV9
TGTGCCAGCAGCTCTCAGACTGACGTGAACACTGAAGCTTTCTTT
CASSSQTDVNTEAFF
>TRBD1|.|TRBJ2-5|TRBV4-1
TGCGCCAGCAGCCCAACGACAGGGCGGGAGACCCAGTACTTC
CASSPTTGRETQYF
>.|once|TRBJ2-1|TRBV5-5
TGTGCCAGCAGCTTGGTTCGGTTGGCAGGCCTAAACGAGCAGTTCTTC
CASSLVRLAGLNEQFF
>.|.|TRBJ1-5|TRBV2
TGTGCCAGCAGTGGGATAGGGGGGGCTGGCAATCAGCCCCAGCATTTT
CASSGIGGAGNQPQHF
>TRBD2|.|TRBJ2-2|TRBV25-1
TGTGCCAGCAGTGGGGGACTAGCGAACACCGGGGAGCTGTTTTTT
CASSGGLANTGELFF
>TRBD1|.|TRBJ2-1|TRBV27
TGTGCCAGCAGTAGGACAGGGTCGGTGGTAGTACCGTTCTTC
CASSRTGSVVVPFF
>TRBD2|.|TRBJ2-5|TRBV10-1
TGCGCCAGCAGTGCGGGAACTAGCGGTAGCCTCCAAGAGACCCAGTACTTC
CASSAGTSGSLQETQYF
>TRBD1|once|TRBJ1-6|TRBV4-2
TGTGCCAGCAGATACAGCACAGGGGGCTCACCCCTCCACTTT
CASRYSTGGSPLHF
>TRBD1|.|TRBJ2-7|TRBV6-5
TGTGCCACCTCAGGGGGCTACGAGCAGTACTTC
CATSGGYEQYF
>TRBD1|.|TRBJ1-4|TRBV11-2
TGTGCCAGCAGGCTGAGAGGGGGCAATGAAAAACTGTTTTTT
CASRLRGGNEKLFF
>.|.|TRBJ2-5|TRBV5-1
TGCGCCAGCAGCTTCCCCGGCCAAGAGACCCAGTACTTC
CASSFPGQETQYF
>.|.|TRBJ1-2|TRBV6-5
TGTGCCAGCAGGCCCGGGGGGGCCTATGGCTACACCTTC
CASRPGGAYGYTF
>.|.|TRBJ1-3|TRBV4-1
TGCGCCAGCAGCCAGGTCGGAGGGGTCTCTGGAAACACCATATATTTT
CASSQVGGVSGNTIYF
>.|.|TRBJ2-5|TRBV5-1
TGCGCCAGCAGCTTGGTAGGGGGAGTGGAGACCCAGTACTTC
CASSLVGGVETQYF
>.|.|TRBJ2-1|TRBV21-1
TGTGCCAGCAGAGCGAGAGAGAGTGGACAACGTGAGCAGTTCTTC
CASRARESGQREQFF
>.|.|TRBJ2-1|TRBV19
TGTGCCAGTGCCCCCGGGGAGAGCTCCTACAATGAGCAGTTCTTC
CASAPGESSYNEQFF
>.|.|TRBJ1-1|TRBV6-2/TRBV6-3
TGTGCCAGCAGTTGGAGGAGGGGTGAAGCTTTCTTT
CASSWRRGEAFF
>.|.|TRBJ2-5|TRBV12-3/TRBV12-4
TGTGCCAGCAAGGGAGGTCAAGAGACCCAGTACTTC
CASKGGQETQYF
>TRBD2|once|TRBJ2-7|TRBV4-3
TGCGCCAGCAGCCTAGGACTAGCGGGAACCTACGAGCAGTACTTC
CASSLGLAGTYEQYF
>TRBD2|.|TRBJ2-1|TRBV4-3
TGCGCCAGCAGCCGGGACTACCAGAGCTCCTACAATGAGCAGTTCTTC
CASSRDYQSSYNEQFF
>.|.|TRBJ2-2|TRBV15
TGTGCCACCAGCAGTCAGCTTGGGAGGAACACCGGGGAGCTGTTTTTT
CATSSQLGRNTGELFF
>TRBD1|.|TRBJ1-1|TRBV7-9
TGTGCCAGCAGCTTAGCCCACAGGGGAGGCACTGAAGCTTTCTTT
CASSLAHRGGTEAFF
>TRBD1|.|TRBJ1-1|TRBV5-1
TGCGCCAGCAGCTTGCTCGCAGGGGGCAGTGAAGCTTTCTTT
CASSLLAGGSEAFF
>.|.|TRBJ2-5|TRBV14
TGTGCCAGCAGCCGAGGGTCAATACAAGAGACCCAGTACTTC
CASSRGSIQETQYF
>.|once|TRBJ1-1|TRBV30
TGTGCCTGGAGTAGGACAGCGATGAACACTGAAGCTTTCTTT
CAWSRTAMNTEAFF
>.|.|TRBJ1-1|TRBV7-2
TGTGCCAGCAGCCCAAACGGGAGGAACACTGAAGCTTTCTTT
CASSPNGRNTEAFF
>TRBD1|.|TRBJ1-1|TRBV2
TGTGCCAGCCGACAGGGGCCGGGGCAGAACACTGAAGCTTTCTTT
CASRQGPGQNTEAFF
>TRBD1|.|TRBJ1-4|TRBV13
TGTGCCAGCACCCGGGACAGGGGGCTCAGTAATGAAAAACTGTTTTTT
CASTRDRGLSNEKLFF
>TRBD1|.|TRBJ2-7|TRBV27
TGTGCCAGCAGCTCCCGACAGGGGGGGATAGCTGCGACCTACGAGCAGTACTTC
CASSSRQGGIAATYEQYF
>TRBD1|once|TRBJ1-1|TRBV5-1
TGCGCCAGCAGCTTTTCCAGGACAGGGGCGGAAGCTTTCTTT
CASSFSRTGAEAFF
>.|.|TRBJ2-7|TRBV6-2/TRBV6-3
TGTGCCAGCAGTAAAGACAAGTACGAGCAGTACTTC
CASSKDKYEQYF
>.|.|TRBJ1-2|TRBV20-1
TGCAGTGCTAGAGCGGGGGGGACCTCCACCTTC
CSARAGGTSTF
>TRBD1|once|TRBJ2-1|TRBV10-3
TGTGCCATCAATAAGGACAGGAGCTCCTACAATGAGCAGTTCTTC
CAINKDRSSYNEQFF
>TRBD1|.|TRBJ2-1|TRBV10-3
TGTGCCACCGAGGACAGGGCGGGGAATGAGCAGTTCTTC
CATEDRAGNEQFF